The 15 T cell receptor beta chains below all came from one sample that was sequenced in a study of long-term antiretroviral therapy in people with HIV. The libraries were made with immunoSEQ v3.0 at survey level. Clones were read by immunoSEQ multiplex PCR, and TCRdb kept only the in-frame ones, dropping some. Of 20,000 to 25,000 clones listed, over 75% were seen once; the top ten hold roughly 3.3%. The sample consisted of unsorted PBMCs, taken just under 2.7 years after starting antiretroviral therapy. The receptors were gathered from a woman in her 50s with HIV.

The chain is built from TRBV15 and TRBJ1-4, with a possible D match to TRBD1 (6 bases). The CDR3 contains 16 residues. Germline values: CDR1 LNHNV, CDR2 YYDKDF (reference sequence). V was pared by 2 bases and J by 5 bases, with 15 bases between. The CDR3 nucleotides read TGTGCCACCAGCAGACCCGACAGGAGAATAAATGAAAAACTGTTTTTT. This codes for CATSRPDRRINEKLFF.

This clone was counted a few times. CDR3 nucleotide sequence: TGCAGCGTTGAATCAGGGAACTATGGCTACACCTTC. It is translated as CSVESGNYGYTF. V is TRBV29-1 and J is TRBJ1-2, with D possibly being TRBD1 (5 bases). The CDR3 is 12 amino acids. The germline gives CDR1 SQVTM, CDR2 ANQGSEA. Trimming stripped 2 bases from V and 2 bases from J, with 6 bases between.

V usage is TRBV7-9 and J usage is TRBJ1-6; D perhaps matches TRBD1 (5 bases). The V gene's germline CDR1 is SEHNR and CDR2 FQNEAQ (reference sequence). With 8 bases removed from V and 7 bases from J, the gap between germline ends came to 15 bases. CDR3 length: 14 amino acids. The CDR3 nucleotides read TGTGCCAGCGGTTTGGGGCAGTTGAATTCACCCCTCCACTTT. It codes for CASGLGQLNSPLHF. Full variable domain (remainder filled in from reference TRBV7-9 and TRBJ1-6): DTGVSQNPRHKITKRGQNVTFRCDPISEHNRLYWYRQTLGQGPEFLTYFQNEAQLEKSRLLSDRFSAERPKGSFSTLEIQRTEQGDSAMYLCASGLGQLNSPLHFGNGTRLTVT.

The chain has TRBV5-8 and TRBJ2-3; possibly TRBD1 for D (6 bases). The ends were cut back, 4 bases at V and 6 bases at J, with 12 bases in the middle. Germline V gene lookup returns CDR1 SGHTS and CDR2 YDEGEE. The length of the CDR3 is 13 residues. Here the CDR3 reads CASSRPRGDTQYF. Written as DNA, the CDR3 is TGTGCCAGCAGCCGGCCTAGGGGGGATACGCAGTATTTT.

The J gene is TRBJ2-1, the V gene TRBV7-2; 12 bases fit TRBD2. This CDR3 has 15 amino acids. The junction had 4 bases not matched to a gene; V was cut back by 5 bases and J by 5 bases. The germline V gene encodes CDR1 SGHTA and CDR2 FQGNSA. The CDR3 is CASSPSGRAHNEQFF. The CDR3 DNA reads TGTGCCAGCAGCCCTAGCGGGAGGGCCCACAATGAGCAGTTCTTC. Drawing the rest from reference TRBV7-2 and TRBJ2-1, the complete variable domain is GAGVSQSPSNKVTEKGKDVELRCDPISGHTALYWYRQSLGQGLEFLIYFQGNSAPDKSGLPSDRFSAERTGGSVSTLTIQRTQQEDSAVYLCASSPSGRAHNEQFFGPGTRLTVL.

The V gene is TRBV7-9, the J gene TRBJ2-3; D is unresolved. The V gene lost 0 bases and the J gene lost 0 bases, with 4 bases spanning the gap. The CDR3 has 14 amino acids. The germline V gene has CDR1 SEHNR and CDR2 FQNEAQ (reference sequence). In DNA form, the CDR3 reads TGTGCCAGCAGCTTAGCTGCCAGCACAGATACGCAGTATTTT. Translating it yields CASSLAASTDTQYF.

This chain links TRBV28 with TRBJ2-2; 7 positions match TRBD2. V trimming: 0 bases; J trimming: 7 bases; junction bases outside the gene matches: 5. CDR1 and CDR2 from the germline V gene are MDHEN and SYDVKM. The CDR3 is 15 amino acids. The DNA for the CDR3 is TGTGCCAGCAGTTTATGGGGAGGGCAGGGCGGGGAGCTGTTTTTT. Residues: CASSLWGGQGGELFF.

The rearrangement links TRBV11-3 to TRBJ2-7; 7 positions agree with TRBD2. The junction had 11 bases not matched to a gene; V was cut back by 4 bases and J by 2 bases. The germline V gene has CDR1 SGHNT and CDR2 YENEEA. There are 16 residues in the CDR3. The CDR3, as DNA: TGTGCCAGCAGCTCAGCGGGGATAGCGGCGACCTACGAGCAGTACTTC. Translation: CASSSAGIAATYEQYF.

J is TRBJ2-2 and V is TRBV11-3; D is ambiguous. The CDR3 covers 12 residues. The germline CDR1 and CDR2 sequences are SGHNT and YENEEA. With 5 bases removed from V and 4 bases from J, the gap between germline ends came to 5 bases. DNA for the CDR3: TGTGCCAGCAGCCATTTCACCGGGGAGCTGTTTTTT. This translates into CASSHFTGELFF. Filled out from reference TRBV11-3 and TRBJ2-2, the complete variable domain reads EAGVVQSPRYKIIEKKQPVAFWCNPISGHNTLYWYLQNLGQGPELLIRYENEEAVDDSQLPKDRFSAERLKGVDSTLKIQPAELGDSAVYLCASSHFTGELFFGEGSRLTVL.

The V and J genes are TRBV7-9 and TRBJ1-4; D gene unclear. CDR1 and CDR2 (germline): SEHNR, FQNEAQ (reference sequence). The CDR3 consists of 14 residues. The V end was cut by 1 base, the J end by 5 bases, with 8 bases between. The CDR3 DNA reads as TGTGCCAGCAGCTTAGTACCTGCGAATGAAAAACTGTTTTTT. Protein: CASSLVPANEKLFF.

The chain couples TRBV4-1 to TRBJ2-2; TRBD2 is a possible D gene (5 bases). The CDR3 has 17 amino acids. Deletions cut 1 base from V and 6 bases from J, with 18 bases between. Germline V CDR1 and CDR2: MGHRA, YSYEKL. CDR3 sequence: CASSQGKGYPGAGELFF. The CDR3 DNA reads as TGCGCCAGCAGCCAAGGAAAAGGTTACCCCGGGGCCGGGGAGCTGTTTTTT.

V and J are TRBV7-9 and TRBJ2-7; no clear D gene. This CDR3 region has 14 residues. Germline CDR1 and CDR2: SEHNR and FQNEAQ (reference sequence). Trimming removed 3 bases from V and 2 bases from J, with 11 bases in between. This chain's CDR3 is CASSFETPPYEQYF. The CDR3 bases are TGTGCCAGCAGCTTCGAGACTCCTCCCTACGAGCAGTACTTC.

J is TRBJ2-1 and V is TRBV28; D gene unclear. Between the trimmed V and J ends, which lost 2 bases and 3 bases, there was a span of 8 bases. CDR1 and CDR2 from the germline V gene are MDHEN and SYDVKM. The CDR3 has 14 amino acids. The chain's CDR3 is CASSLKVYYNEQFF. The CDR3 DNA reads TGTGCCAGCAGTTTAAAAGTTTACTACAATGAGCAGTTCTTC.

The rearrangement uses TRBV9 and TRBJ2-7; possibly TRBD2 for D (5 bases). The V gene's germline CDR1 is SGDLS and CDR2 YYNGEE. V lost 0 bases to trimming and J lost 5 bases, with 12 bases between them. There are 14 residues in the CDR3. The CDR3 here is CASSVAPGNDEQYF. CDR3 in DNA: TGTGCCAGCAGCGTAGCCCCGGGGAATGACGAGCAGTACTTC.

The genes are TRBV7-9 and TRBJ2-1; a weak D match, TRBD1 (5 bases). This CDR3 comprises 18 residues. Trimming left V 5 bases short and J 3 bases short, with 23 bases between. Germline-derived CDR1 and CDR2 are SEHNR and FQNEAQ (reference sequence). CDR3 nucleotides: TGTGCCAGCAGCCAAGACAAGGCAGACAGCTATAACTACAATGAGCAGTTCTTC. This encodes CASSQDKADSYNYNEQFF.